These T cell receptor beta chains were read from a single sample in a study of blood T cell repertoires in COVID-19. Some clones are missing from TCRdb's copy, which holds only in-frame ones; the method was immunoSEQ multiplex PCR. Among some 350,000 clones listed, about 88% were seen once. Specimen: peripheral blood. These receptor sequences come from an older woman with COVID-19, enrolled during active disease. Each CDR3 is given with its conserved first and last residue. D genes are given only for firm matches. Size is omitted from some rows. Given values are once, few, many or a class for expanded clones.

>TRBV5-4|TRBJ1-2|TRBD1|-
TGTGCCAGCAGCTTAGACAGGGCCTATGGCTACACCTTC
CASSLDRAYGYTF
>TRBV24-1|TRBJ2-5|-|-
TGTGCCACCAGTGATAACAGGGATAGTAGAGAGACCCAGTACTTC
CATSDNRDSRETQYF
>TRBV28|TRBJ1-2|TRBD1|-
TGTGCCAGCAGTTTACTCGGGGACAGGGGGAGGGATGGCTACACCTTC
CASSLLGDRGRDGYTF
>TRBV27|TRBJ1-5|-|-
TGTGCCAGCAGTTACAGTCTCTATCAGCCCCAGCATTTT
CASSYSLYQPQHF
>TRBV10-3|TRBJ1-4|-|-
TGTGCCATCAGTGAACAGACAGAGGTTAATGAAAAACTGTTTTTT
CAISEQTEVNEKLFF
>TRBV3-1/TRBV3-2|TRBJ1-1|-|-
TGTGCCAGCAGCCAAGGGGGCGTGAACACTGAAGCTTTCTTT
CASSQGGVNTEAFF
>TRBV7-8|TRBJ1-3|TRBD1|-
TGTGCCAGCAGCTCTACCGGGACAGGGCGAAACACCATATATTTT
CASSSTGTGRNTIYF
>TRBV24-1|TRBJ1-2|TRBD1|-
TGTGCCACCAGTGACATAACAGGGGAGTATGGCTACACCTTC
CATSDITGEYGYTF
>TRBV10-3|TRBJ1-5|TRBD1|-
TGTGCCAGTGGACAGGGGACGTTCACTGAGCCCCAGCATTTT
CASGQGTFTEPQHF
>TRBV18|TRBJ2-2|-|-
TGTGCCAGCTCACCGGGAGGGAACACCGGGGAGCTGTTTTTT
CASSPGGNTGELFF
>TRBV6-2/TRBV6-3|TRBJ2-5|TRBD2|-
TGTGCCAGCAGCCCCGGGACTAGCGGGGAGACCCAGTACTTC
CASSPGTSGETQYF
>TRBV6-6|TRBJ2-5|TRBD1|-
TGTGCCAGCAGCCGGGACAGGGCCCAAGAGACCCAGTACTTC
CASSRDRAQETQYF
>TRBV10-1|TRBJ2-7|-|-
TGCGCCAGCAGTGATCACAGCTCCTACGAGCAGTACTTC
CASSDHSSYEQYF
>TRBV10-3|TRBJ1-6|-|-
TGTGCCATCAGTGAGTCCGATTCACCCCTCCACTTT
CAISESDSPLHF
>TRBV3-1/TRBV3-2|TRBJ1-2|-|-
TGTGCCAGCAGCCAAGGGGGTGGCCGGGAAGGCGGCTACACCTTC
CASSQGGGREGGYTF
>TRBV12-3/TRBV12-4|TRBJ1-2|-|-
TGTGCCAGCAGTTCAGGCTACTATGGCTACACCTTC
CASSSGYYGYTF
>TRBV15|TRBJ1-5|-|once
TGTGCCACCAGCAGGGATACACAGGGTAATCAGCCCCAGCATTTT
CATSRDTQGNQPQHF
>TRBV3-1/TRBV3-2|TRBJ1-2|-|-
TGTGCCAGCAGCCACGGGTACTATGGCTACACCTTC
CASSHGYYGYTF
>TRBV3-1/TRBV3-2|TRBJ2-1|TRBD2|-
TGTGCCAGCAGCCAAAGCGGGGGAGACAATGAGCAGTTCTTC
CASSQSGGDNEQFF
>TRBV5-4|TRBJ1-2|-|-
TGTGCCAGCAGCTTGGCCACAAGGGAGGCTGGCTACACCTTC
CASSLATREAGYTF
>TRBV4-3|TRBJ1-2|TRBD1|few
TGCGCCAGCAGCCAAGCGTGGGACAGGGGGAACTATGGCTACACCTTC
CASSQAWDRGNYGYTF
>TRBV18|TRBJ2-5|-|-
TGTGCCAGCTCACCGGAGAGGCAAGAGACCCAGTACTTC
CASSPERQETQYF
>TRBV6-5|TRBJ1-6|-|-
TGTGCCAGCATCCCAGAAGGACACAATAATTCACCCCTCCACTTT
CASIPEGHNNSPLHF
>TRBV19|TRBJ1-2|TRBD1|-
TGTGCCAGTAGCCTTGACAGGGTAATTGACGGCTACACCTTC
CASSLDRVIDGYTF
>TRBV19|TRBJ1-2|-|-
TGTGCCAGTTCTGGAGGGGCTGGTAGAAGCTACACCTTC
CASSGGAGRSYTF
>TRBV3-1/TRBV3-2|TRBJ2-3|-|once
TGTGCCAGCAGCCAAGGGAGGGGCACAGATACGCAGTATTTT
CASSQGRGTDTQYF
>TRBV6-5|TRBJ1-1|-|-
TGTGCCAGCAGTTATGGTGGACAGCCGAACACTGAAGCTTTCTTT
CASSYGGQPNTEAFF
>TRBV5-1|TRBJ1-2|TRBD1|once
TGCGCCAGCAGCTCGGGGACAGGGAGGAACTATGGCTACACCTTC
CASSSGTGRNYGYTF
>TRBV27|TRBJ2-2|TRBD1|-
TGTGCCAACCCAGGACAGGGGGACACCGGGGAGCTGTTTTTT
CANPGQGDTGELFF
>TRBV5-1|TRBJ1-2|TRBD1|few
TGCGCCAGCAGCTTCAAGACAGGGGCCTTCTATGGCTACACCTTC
CASSFKTGAFYGYTF
>TRBV5-6|TRBJ1-1|TRBD1|-
TGTGCCAGCAGCTTGGGATTAACAGGGGCTGGCACTGAAGCTTTCTTT
CASSLGLTGAGTEAFF
>TRBV11-2|TRBJ1-5|-|-
TGTGCCAGCAGCTATGCCGAGAGGCAGCCCCAGCATTTT
CASSYAERQPQHF
>TRBV7-9|TRBJ2-7|TRBD1|-
TGTGCCAGCACCTCGGACAGGGAAGGCTACGAGCAGTACTTC
CASTSDREGYEQYF
>TRBV4-1|TRBJ1-6|-|-
TGCGCCAGCAGCCAAGATTTGGGCTCAAGTTCACCCCTCCACTTT
CASSQDLGSSSPLHF
>TRBV24-1|TRBJ1-2|-|-
TGTGCCACCAGTGAGTACAGTAACTATGGCTACACCTTC
CATSEYSNYGYTF
>TRBV18|TRBJ1-4|TRBD1|-
TGTGCCAGCTCACAATATACCGGGACAGGGTTAACTAATGAAAAACTGTTTTTT
CASSQYTGTGLTNEKLFF
>TRBV9|TRBJ2-1|-|-
TGTGCCAGCAGCGTAGGGGGCGAGGTAGTCTACAATGAGCAGTTCTTC
CASSVGGEVVYNEQFF
>TRBV21-1|TRBJ1-3|-|-
TGTGCCAGCAGCAGGGGACAGGGGGGAAACACCATATATTTT
CASSRGQGGNTIYF
>TRBV2|TRBJ1-1|-|-
TGTGCCAGCAGTCGGGAGGGGGACACTGAAGCTTTCTTT
CASSREGDTEAFF
>TRBV15|TRBJ2-1|-|-
TGTGCCACCAGCTCCCCCCCGGCGGCTCTCTCCTACAATGAGCAGTTCTTC
CATSSPPAALSYNEQFF
>TRBV7-2|TRBJ1-3|-|-
TGTGCCAGCAGCTTAGTTCTCTCAAACACCATATATTTT
CASSLVLSNTIYF
>TRBV23-1|TRBJ1-2|-|-
TGCGCCAGCGTACAGGGTTTGGGCTATGGCTACACCTTC
CASVQGLGYGYTF
>TRBV18|TRBJ1-3|TRBD1|-
TGTGCCAGCTCACCAGGGACAGGGGGTCGAAACACCATATATTTT
CASSPGTGGRNTIYF
>TRBV30|TRBJ2-5|TRBD2|-
TGTGCCTGGTTTTCGGGGGGAGGACAAGAGACCCAGTACTTC
CAWFSGGGQETQYF
>TRBV27|TRBJ1-1|TRBD1|-
TGTGCCAGCAGTAGGACAGGTGACACTGAAGCTTTCTTT
CASSRTGDTEAFF